Shown below are 30 T cell receptor beta chains from a single sample sequenced in a study of T cell changes during pregnancy in multiple sclerosis. Using immunoSEQ multiplex PCR, the repertoire was profiled, and TCRdb retains in-frame clones only, with some absent. This repertoire shows fewer than 65,000 clones, roughly nine tenths found once; its top ten account for 3.3%. This material consisted of peripheral blood, taken in the first trimester of pregnancy. The receptors stem from a female donor in good health, enrolled as a control in a pregnancy study.

The chain links TRBV28 to TRBJ1-2, with D unresolved. This CDR3 is 11 amino acids long. The germline gives CDR1 MDHEN, CDR2 SYDVKM. The V end lost 11 bases, the J end lost 2 bases, and 9 bases lay between the germline ends. This CDR3 is CACGGNYGYTF. CDR3 sequence (DNA): TGTGCCTGTGGAGGAAACTATGGCTACACCTTC.

The chain combines TRBV6-5 with TRBJ2-6; D not certain. Germline V gene data show CDR1 as MNHEY and CDR2 as SVGAGI. The V end was cut by 0 bases, the J end by 3 bases, with 9 bases between. The CDR3 totals 16 residues. CDR3 protein: CASSYSSGGGANVLTF. For the CDR3, the DNA is TGTGCCAGCAGTTACTCGAGTGGCGGTGGGGCCAACGTCCTGACTTTC.

The chain is built from TRBV11-3 and TRBJ1-2, with D uncertain. Trimming shortened V by 3 bases and J by 5 bases, and 10 bases separated the two germline ends. The CDR3 runs 13 residues. Germline CDR1 SGHNT, CDR2 YENEEA. This chain's CDR3 is CASSFPSGYGYTF. CDR3 nucleotide sequence: TGTGCCAGCAGCTTTCCGTCCGGTTATGGCTACACCTTC.

V gene TRBV19 combines with J gene TRBJ1-5, with a tentative D call TRBD1 (5 bases). The CDR3 has 16 residues. Germline V gives CDR1 LNHDA, CDR2 SQIVND (reference sequence). Trimming shortened V by 1 base and J by 9 bases, and 19 bases separated the two germline ends. The CDR3 DNA reads as TGTGCCAGTAGTATAGTAGGCAGCGGGGGATTGAGGCCCCAGCATTTT. It specifies CASSIVGSGGLRPQHF. The full variable domain, with the rest looked up from reference TRBV19 and TRBJ1-5, is DGGITQSPKYLFRKEGQNVTLSCEQNLNHDAMYWYRQDPGQGLRLIYYSQIVNDFQKGDIAEGYSVSREKKESFPLTVTSAQKNPTAFYLCASSIVGSGGLRPQHFGDGTRLSIL.

This clone appeared a single time. The chain employs TRBV6-5 and TRBJ2-6, with D possibly matching TRBD1 (5 bases). V dropped 0 bases and J dropped 4 bases, with 10 bases sitting between them. Germline CDR1 MNHEY, CDR2 SVGAGI. The CDR3 covers 16 residues. This CDR3 reads CASSYSSGSGANVLTF. The CDR3 nucleotides are TGTGCCAGCAGTTACTCCTCAGGGTCCGGGGCCAACGTCCTGACTTTC.

This clone was seen once. The CDR3 sequence: CASSLGPGTSRAFF. DNA for the CDR3: TGTGCCAGCAGCTTAGGTCCTGGGACAAGTCGAGCTTTCTTT. V and J are TRBV7-6 and TRBJ1-1; TRBD1 might be the D (6 bases). Germline V lookup: CDR1 SGHVS, CDR2 FNYEAQ. The CDR3 has 14 amino acids. V gave up 1 base and J gave up 10 bases, with 16 bases separating them.

The chain links TRBV27 to TRBJ2-1, with 12 bases fitting TRBD2. Germline CDR1 and CDR2: MNHEY and SMNVEV (reference sequence). Losses at the gene ends were 10 bases for V and 1 base for J; bases not matched to a gene: 8. The CDR3 loop spans 16 amino acids. The CDR3 DNA reads TGTGCCACCGGGACTAGCGGGCCAAGGTCCTACAATGAGCAGTTCTTC. This translates into CATGTSGPRSYNEQFF.

The rearrangement joins TRBV18 to TRBJ1-2, with 8 bases that match TRBD1. V lost 4 bases, J lost 7 bases, and 8 bases stayed unmatched. Germline values: CDR1 KGHSH, CDR2 LQKENI. The CDR3 contains 14 residues. The CDR3 DNA is TGTGCCAGCTCACAGGGACAGGCGCTGTCTGGCTACACCTTC. Encoded protein: CASSQGQALSGYTF.

The CDR3 loop is CSVQGYNQPQHF. As DNA, the CDR3 is TGCAGCGTCCAGGGATACAATCAGCCCCAGCATTTT. The V gene is TRBV29-1, the J gene TRBJ1-5; D might be TRBD1 (5 bases). Germline V gene data show CDR1 as SQVTM and CDR2 as ANQGSEA. The ends were cut back, 6 bases at V and 3 bases at J, with 9 bases in the middle. CDR3 size: 12 residues.

The chain is built from TRBV4-1 and TRBJ2-6, with D perhaps matching TRBD1 (7 bases). V gave up 4 bases and J gave up 2 bases, with 24 bases separating them. The germline CDR1 and CDR2 sequences are MGHRA and YSYEKL. CDR3 size: 20 residues. The CDR3 region has the DNA TGCGCCAGCAGCCCCAGGGGGGCGGCAGGGAGCAGACCTGGGGCCAACGTCCTGACTTTC. It specifies CASSPRGAAGSRPGANVLTF.

V usage is TRBV7-9 and J usage is TRBJ1-4, with 9 bases matching TRBD1. CDR1 is SEHNR, CDR2 FQNEAQ, per germline (reference sequence). The V segment lost 5 bases and the J segment 5 bases; nucleotides outside the gene matches: 6. The CDR3 has 15 amino acids. This CDR3 is CASSLGGTGNEKLFF. The CDR3 region has the DNA TGTGCCAGCAGCCTCGGCGGGACAGGGAATGAAAAACTGTTTTTT.

The V gene is TRBV5-1, the J gene TRBJ2-1; TRBD2 agrees at 12 bases. V lost 3 bases, J lost 4 bases, and 2 bases stayed unmatched. CDR3 size: 15 residues. Per germline, CDR1 SGHRS and CDR2 YFSETQ. The chain's CDR3 is CASSWTSGAYNEQFF. CDR3 in DNA: TGCGCCAGCAGCTGGACTAGCGGGGCATACAATGAGCAGTTCTTC. The variable domain in full, with the rest retrieved from reference TRBV5-1 and TRBJ2-1, is KAGVTQTPRYLIKTRGQQVTLSCSPISGHRSVSWYQQTPGQGLQFLFEYFSETQRNKGNFPGRFSGRQFSNSRSEMNVSTLELGDSALYLCASSWTSGAYNEQFFGPGTRLTVL.

The rearrangement uses TRBV7-3 and TRBJ2-5; 8 positions agree with TRBD2. Trimming cost V 5 bases and J 7 bases; bases outside gene matches: 6. Per germline, CDR1 SGHTA and CDR2 FQGTGA. This CDR3 region has 13 residues. CDR3 DNA sequence: TGTGCCAGCAGCAATAGCGGGAAGGGGACCCAGTACTTC. This codes for CASSNSGKGTQYF.

This clone appeared once. V and J are TRBV18 and TRBJ2-6; no clear D gene. Trimming took 4 bases from V and 0 from J, leaving 13 bases between them. The length of the CDR3 is 17 residues. CDR1 and CDR2 (germline): KGHSH, LQKENI. The DNA for the CDR3 is TGTGCCAGCTCACAGTCGCAGCCTAGCTCTGGGGCCAACGTCCTGACTTTC. Its translation: CASSQSQPSSGANVLTF.

The chain has TRBV12-2 and TRBJ2-3; TRBD1, the table's D call, was not compared with the DNA. TRBV12-2 is annotated as a pseudogene. CDR3 length: 13 residues. CDR3 coding DNA: TGTGCAAGTCGCTTAGTTGACAGGGAAACGCAGTATTTT. Its protein product is CASRLVDRETQYF.

This sequence joins TRBV9 and TRBJ1-1; D might be TRBD1 (6 bases). Germline-derived CDR1 and CDR2 are SGDLS and YYNGEE. This CDR3 is 16 amino acids long. V was clipped by 3 bases and J by 4 bases, with 19 bases between them. Here the CDR3 reads CASSAPGGASGTEAFF. Here the CDR3 DNA reads TGTGCCAGCAGCGCACCGGGGGGGGCGTCGGGCACTGAAGCTTTCTTT.

The chain has TRBV27 and TRBJ1-2; D is possibly TRBD1 (6 bases). CDR3 size: 15 residues. Germline loops: CDR1 MNHEY, CDR2 SMNVEV (reference sequence). Trimming removed 2 bases from V and 6 bases from J, with 16 bases in between. CDR3 in DNA: TGTGCCAGCAGTTTAAGGTCCCCAGGGGATGATGGCTACACCTTC. Its translation is CASSLRSPGDDGYTF.

The chain employs TRBV19 and TRBJ1-5; D perhaps matches TRBD1 (6 bases). The CDR3 runs to 15 residues. Per the germline V gene, CDR1 is LNHDA and CDR2 is SQIVND (reference sequence). V lost 10 bases and J lost 4, with 20 bases in between. The CDR3 DNA reads as TGTGCCACCGTCGGACTGCAGGGGAGTAATCAGCCCCAGCATTTT. This translates into CATVGLQGSNQPQHF.

This clone has a single count. The CDR3 DNA reads as TGTGCCAGCAGCTCCTTTACGGGACAGTCTAACTATGGCTACACCTTC. Translated, it gives CASSSFTGQSNYGYTF. The chain couples TRBV7-3 to TRBJ1-2, with 7 bases that match TRBD1. The germline CDR1 and CDR2 sequences are SGHTA and FQGTGA. The length of the CDR3 is 16 residues. V lost 4 bases and J lost 0; bases outside the gene matches: 8. Complete variable domain (other parts from reference TRBV7-3 and TRBJ1-2): GAGVSQTPSNKVTEKGKYVELRCDPISGHTALYWYRQSLGQGPEFLIYFQGTGAADDSGLPNDRFFAVRPEGSVSTLKIQRTERGDSAVYLCASSSFTGQSNYGYTFGSGTRLTVV.

V is TRBV7-9 and J is TRBJ2-5; 10 bases line up with TRBD2. The V segment lost 2 bases and the J segment 5 bases; nucleotides outside the gene matches: 5. The CDR3 sequence is 15 residues long. Germline V lookup: CDR1 SEHNR, CDR2 FQNEAQ (reference sequence). CDR3 in DNA: TGTGCCAGCAGCTTACTAGCGGGGGTAAGGGAGACCCAGTACTTC. Protein: CASSLLAGVRETQYF. Together with reference TRBV7-9 and TRBJ2-5, the CDR3 gives the full variable domain: DTGVSQNPRHKITKRGQNVTFRCDPISEHNRLYWYRQTLGQGPEFLTYFQNEAQLEKSRLLSDRFSAERPKGSFSTLEIQRTEQGDSAMYLCASSLLAGVRETQYFGPGTRLLVL.

As concerns this clone: Because the CDR3's place on the DNA is in doubt, the DNA is left out and the CDR3 is given as listed by TCRdb. J is TRBJ1-2 and V is TRBV5-4; the listed D gene, TRBD1, was not tested against the DNA. Germline loops: CDR1 SGHNT, CDR2 YYREEE (reference sequence). The CDR3 contains 12 residues when both ends are counted. The CDR3: CASSFGQGGYTF.

The chain carries TRBV14 and TRBJ1-5, with a possible D match to TRBD1 (6 bases). Germline CDR1 and CDR2: SGHDN and FVKESK. The CDR3 contains 17 residues. Trimming pared 0 bases from V and 0 bases from J, leaving 12 bases between. The CDR3 DNA reads as TGTGCCAGCAGCCAAGATCGAAACAGGGCTAGCAATCAGCCCCAGCATTTT. This gives the protein CASSQDRNRASNQPQHF. Variable domain in full (rest from reference TRBV14 and TRBJ1-5): EAGVTQFPSHSVIEKGQTVTLRCDPISGHDNLYWYRRVMGKEIKFLLHFVKESKQDESGMPNNRFLAERTGGTYSTLKVQPAELEDSGVYFCASSQDRNRASNQPQHFGDGTRLSIL.

This sequence joins TRBV19 and TRBJ1-6, with D tentatively TRBD1 (6 bases). The CDR3 runs to 18 residues. Germline V gene data show CDR1 as LNHDA and CDR2 as SQIVND (reference sequence). With 2 bases removed from V and 0 bases from J, the gap between germline ends came to 14 bases. The CDR3, as DNA: TGTGCCAGTAGTATAACAGGGATCCCGAGCTCCTATAATTCACCCCTCCACTTT. Amino acid sequence: CASSITGIPSSYNSPLHF. The full variable domain, with the rest looked up from reference TRBV19 and TRBJ1-6, is DGGITQSPKYLFRKEGQNVTLSCEQNLNHDAMYWYRQDPGQGLRLIYYSQIVNDFQKGDIAEGYSVSREKKESFPLTVTSAQKNPTAFYLCASSITGIPSSYNSPLHFGNGTRLTVT.

The chain uses TRBV19 and TRBJ2-7; 10 nucleotides match TRBD1. Germline CDR1 LNHDA, CDR2 SQIVND (reference sequence). The ends lost 5 bases at V and 6 bases at J; junction bases unmatched: 7. The CDR3 covers 14 residues. CDR3 in amino acids: CASSPRTGGGEQYF. CDR3 in DNA: TGTGCCAGTAGTCCCCGGACAGGGGGAGGCGAGCAGTACTTC. The full variable domain, with the rest looked up from reference TRBV19 and TRBJ2-7, is DGGITQSPKYLFRKEGQNVTLSCEQNLNHDAMYWYRQDPGQGLRLIYYSQIVNDFQKGDIAEGYSVSREKKESFPLTVTSAQKNPTAFYLCASSPRTGGGEQYFGPGTRLTVT.

The V gene is TRBV4-3, the J gene TRBJ2-7, with 7 bases matching TRBD2. Germline values: CDR1 LGHNA, CDR2 YSLEER. V lost 3 bases to trimming and J lost 2 bases; unmatched junction nucleotides: 10. CDR3 length equals 16 residues. This CDR3 reads CASSQRLLAPTYEQYF. As DNA, the CDR3 is TGCGCCAGCAGCCAGCGCCTACTAGCGCCCACCTACGAGCAGTACTTC.

The rearrangement links TRBV28 to TRBJ1-1; perhaps TRBD1 as D (5 bases). The CDR3 totals 14 residues. Deletions cut 5 bases from V and 11 bases from J, with 21 bases between. Germline assignment: CDR1 MDHEN and CDR2 SYDVKM. CDR3 DNA sequence: TGTGCCAGCAGTCGGAGAGGGGTAGGTGGGGGGGCTTTCTTT. Translation gives CASSRRGVGGGAFF.

This chain joins TRBV6-5 and TRBJ1-2, with 7 bases matching TRBD1. Looked up from germline, CDR1 is MNHEY and CDR2 is SVGAGI. The CDR3 runs 13 residues. Losses at the gene ends were 5 bases for V and 6 bases for J; bases not matched to a gene: 6. Here the CDR3 DNA reads TGTGCCAGCAGTCCCCGGGACAGTCATGGCTACACCTTC. Translating gives CASSPRDSHGYTF.

This chain joins TRBV7-2 and TRBJ1-2; possible D gene TRBD1, 6 bases. Per germline, CDR1 SGHTA and CDR2 FQGNSA. The CDR3 is made up of 15 amino acids. Trimming left V 1 base short and J 10 bases short, with 19 bases between. The chain's CDR3 is CASSLGGQYLLDYTF. In DNA, the CDR3 is TGTGCCAGCAGCTTAGGGGGGCAGTACCTCCTTGACTACACCTTC.

The J gene is TRBJ2-7, the V gene TRBV6-5, with 7 bases aligning to TRBD1. The germline V gene has CDR1 MNHEY and CDR2 SVGAGI. This CDR3 comprises 13 residues. Trimming at V came to 6 bases and at J to 3 bases, leaving 5 bases not matched to a gene. CDR3 loop: CASRGDRDYEQYF. In nucleotides, the CDR3 is TGTGCCAGCAGGGGAGACAGGGACTACGAGCAGTACTTC.

The CDR3 nucleotides are TGCGCCAGCAGCCCAGACAGCTCCTACGAGCAGTACTTC. Protein: CASSPDSSYEQYF. This sequence joins TRBV5-1 and TRBJ2-5; the D gene is possibly TRBD1 (5 bases). Near its end, the DNA agrees better with TRBJ2-7, so the J call may be wrong. This CDR3 contains 13 residues. Germline CDR1 SGHRS, CDR2 YFSETQ.